In its sample, the clone carrying this T cell receptor beta chain was seen a few times. CDR3 length: 13 residues. Germline V gene lookup returns CDR1 MNHEY and CDR2 SMNVEV (reference sequence). Trimming cost V 7 bases and J 8 bases, with 12 bases left between them. The data stem from a study of cytomegalovirus exposure and HLA in healthy donors. Use of 60 Vbeta and 13 Jbeta primers characterized the PCR. Method: immunoSEQ multiplex PCR; TCRdb's copy keeps in-frame clones and lacks some. The table has 150,000 to 250,000 clones, 82% seen once. Input material: PBMCs. This sequence originates from a boy under 10 years old in good health and CMV-seronegative. The chain has TRBV27 and TRBJ1-6, with D unclear. The CDR3 reads CASNDGSYSPLHF. In DNA, the CDR3 is TGTGCCAGCAATGACGGGTCGTATTCACCCCTCCACTTT.